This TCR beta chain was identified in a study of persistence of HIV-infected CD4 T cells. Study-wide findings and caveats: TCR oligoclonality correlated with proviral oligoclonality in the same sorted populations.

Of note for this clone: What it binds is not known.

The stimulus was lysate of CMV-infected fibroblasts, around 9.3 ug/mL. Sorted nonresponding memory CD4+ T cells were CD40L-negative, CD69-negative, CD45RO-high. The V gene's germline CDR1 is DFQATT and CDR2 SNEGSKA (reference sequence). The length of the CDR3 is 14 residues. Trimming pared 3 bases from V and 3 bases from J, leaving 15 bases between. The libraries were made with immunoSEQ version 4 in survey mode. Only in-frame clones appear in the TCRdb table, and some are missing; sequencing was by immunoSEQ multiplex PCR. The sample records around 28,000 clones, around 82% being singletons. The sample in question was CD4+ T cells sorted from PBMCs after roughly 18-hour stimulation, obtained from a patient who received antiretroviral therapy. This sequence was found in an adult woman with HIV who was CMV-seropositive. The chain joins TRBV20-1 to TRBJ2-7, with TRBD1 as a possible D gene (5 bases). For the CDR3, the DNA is TGCAGTGCTAGTCAGGGCAGGGCGCGCTACGAGCAGTACTTC. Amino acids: CSASQGRARYEQYF.